Presented here are 25 T cell receptor beta chains from one specimen sequenced in a study of T cell changes during pregnancy in multiple sclerosis. Repertoires were generated with immunoSEQ multiplex PCR, while TCRdb's copy carries only in-frame clones and drops some. This table holds about 68,000 clones, roughly 89% found once. Sample: peripheral blood, taken in the second trimester of pregnancy. The source is a female donor with multiple sclerosis, enrolled in a pregnancy study.

The chain combines TRBV6-6 with TRBJ2-1; 7 bases map to TRBD2. Germline lookup yields CDR1 MNHNY and CDR2 SVGAGI (reference sequence). The V and J ends lost 8 bases and 1 base, in that order; junction bases with no gene match: 2. This CDR3 contains 13 residues. DNA of the CDR3: TGTGCCAGCGGGGGGGGTTCCTACAATGAGCAGTTCTTC. Protein sequence: CASGGGSYNEQFF.

The count of this clone is one. The chain uses TRBV4-3 and TRBJ2-7; tentatively, D is TRBD1 (7 bases). Germline V lookup: CDR1 LGHNA, CDR2 YSLEER. The CDR3 is made up of 14 amino acids. Between the trimmed V and J ends, which lost 3 bases and 7 bases, there was a span of 16 bases. The CDR3 loop is CASSHTGAGGEQYF. The CDR3 region has the DNA TGCGCCAGCAGCCATACAGGGGCCGGGGGTGAGCAGTACTTC.

The chain joins TRBV7-9 to TRBJ1-1, with TRBD1 matching over 10 bases. Germline CDR1 is SEHNR and CDR2 is FQNEAQ (reference sequence). The trim removed 3 bases at V and 5 bases at J, leaving 6 bases unmatched. This CDR3 has 15 residues. The chain's CDR3 is CASSLGQGPVTEAFF. The CDR3 bases are TGTGCCAGCAGCTTGGGACAGGGGCCGGTTACTGAAGCTTTCTTT.

The genes are TRBV7-3 and TRBJ2-7; 7 bases match TRBD1. Germline CDR1 is SGHTA and CDR2 is FQGTGA. The length of the CDR3 is 15 residues. The V gene end was trimmed by 1 base and the J gene end by 3 bases; junction bases not matched to a gene: 6. For the CDR3, the DNA is TGTGCCAGCAGCTTAAACAGGGGCCTACGCTACGAGCAGTACTTC. Its translation: CASSLNRGLRYEQYF.

The genes are TRBV7-2 and TRBJ2-5; 10 positions agree with TRBD2. The CDR3 extends over 16 amino acids. Per the germline V gene, CDR1 is SGHTA and CDR2 is FQGNSA. V shed 0 bases, J shed 9 bases, and the junction held 10 bases outside the gene matches. The CDR3 reads CASSLALQRGGGAQYF. CDR3 DNA sequence: TGTGCCAGCAGCTTAGCGCTCCAGCGGGGGGGAGGGGCCCAGTACTTC.

The rearrangement joins TRBV5-5 to TRBJ1-2, with D tentatively TRBD1 (5 bases). Trimming cost V 1 base and J 3 bases, with 7 bases left between them. This CDR3 has 13 residues. Germline assignment: CDR1 SGHKS and CDR2 YYEKEE (reference sequence). DNA of the CDR3: TGTGCCAGCAGCTTGTCACAGGACTATGGCTACACCTTC. This codes for CASSLSQDYGYTF.

The chain is built from TRBV7-6 and TRBJ2-5; TRBD2 matches 11 bases. The V gene's germline CDR1 is SGHVS and CDR2 FNYEAQ. This CDR3 is built from 16 residues. J lost 5 bases, V lost 5 bases, and 10 bases had no gene match. CDR3 bases: TGTGCCAGCAGCCCTAATAGCGGGGGGGCCGGGGAGACCCAGTACTTC. Protein product: CASSPNSGGAGETQYF.

This rearrangement joins TRBV5-5 to TRBJ1-1; D unclear. V gave up 0 bases and J gave up 4 bases, with 7 bases separating them. The CDR3 runs 13 residues. From germline, CDR1 is SGHKS and CDR2 YYEKEE (reference sequence). Here the CDR3 DNA reads TGTGCCAGCAGCTTGGGGTCGGGCACTGAAGCTTTCTTT. The encoded protein is CASSLGSGTEAFF.

This chain links TRBV6-6 with TRBJ2-1; D is unclear. CDR3 size: 13 residues. Trimming cost V 7 bases and J 4 bases, with 11 bases left between them. Germline V gene data show CDR1 as MNHNY and CDR2 as SVGAGI (reference sequence). The DNA for the CDR3 is TGTGCCAGCATCCACAGAGATTACAATGAGCAGTTCTTC. It translates to CASIHRDYNEQFF.

The rearrangement joins TRBV6-6 to TRBJ2-5; 8 positions match TRBD2. The CDR3 covers 15 residues. J gave up 3 bases and V 0 bases, and 3 bases lay outside the gene matches. CDR1 MNHNY and CDR2 SVGAGI come from the germline V gene (reference sequence). Written as DNA, the CDR3 is TGTGCCAGCAGTTACTCGAATAGCGGGGAAGAGACCCAGTACTTC. It is translated as CASSYSNSGEETQYF.

The count of this clone is one. The chain combines TRBV2 with TRBJ2-7; D perhaps matches TRBD2 (7 bases). The CDR3 loop spans 15 amino acids. Germline loops: CDR1 SNHLY, CDR2 FYNNEI. V lost 8 bases and J 0 bases, leaving 17 bases between the germline ends. CDR3: CASLYTGGLSYEQYF. In DNA, the CDR3 is TGTGCCAGCCTTTATACGGGGGGCCTCTCCTACGAGCAGTACTTC.

The chain is built from TRBV6-6 and TRBJ2-7; TRBD2 might be the D (5 bases). CDR1 and CDR2 (germline): MNHNY, SVGAGI (reference sequence). Trimming removed 7 bases at V and 0 bases at J, with 16 bases between. The CDR3 contains 15 residues. The CDR3 sequence is CASKRTGQPSYEQYF. DNA for the CDR3: TGTGCCAGCAAGAGGACTGGCCAGCCCTCCTACGAGCAGTACTTC.

Comments on this clone: The sample has other DNA sequences that encode this CDR3 too. The gene calls are TRBV6-4 and TRBJ2-3, with TRBD2 matching over 8 bases. The trim removed 0 bases at V and 1 base at J, leaving 0 bases unmatched. CDR1 is MRHNA, CDR2 SNTAGT, per germline. The CDR3 length is 15 residues. The CDR3 region has the DNA TGTGCCAGCAGTGACTCTAGCGGGGGCACAGATACGCAGTATTTT. Its translation: CASSDSSGGTDTQYF.

This sequence joins TRBV4-1 and TRBJ2-3; 9 positions match TRBD2. The CDR3 is 17 residues long. V lost 0 bases, J lost 7 bases, and 11 bases stayed unmatched. Germline CDR1 MGHRA, CDR2 YSYEKL. CDR3 region: CASSQDIERGAPYTQYF. Here the CDR3 DNA reads TGCGCCAGCAGCCAAGATATTGAGCGGGGGGCCCCATATACGCAGTATTTT.

The chain combines TRBV18 with TRBJ2-7, with 7 bases fitting TRBD1. Germline V gene lookup returns CDR1 KGHSH and CDR2 LQKENI. The CDR3 loop spans 13 amino acids. With V trimmed by 4 bases and J by 3 bases, 3 bases remained unmatched. The CDR3 nucleotides read TGTGCCAGCTCACAGGGGGCGGTCTACGAGCAGTACTTC. It translates to CASSQGAVYEQYF.

The chain has TRBV29-1 and TRBJ1-2; no clear D. V shed 0 bases and J shed 8 bases, with 7 bases lying between them. Looked up from germline, CDR1 is SQVTM and CDR2 is ANQGSEA. The CDR3 sequence is 11 residues long. The CDR3 sequence is CSVEDRQGYTF. Written as DNA, the CDR3 is TGCAGCGTTGAAGATAGACAAGGCTACACCTTC.

J is TRBJ2-7 and V is TRBV6-1; D possibly corresponds to TRBD1 (6 bases). The CDR3 has 14 residues. V was cut by 6 bases and J by 4 bases, with 16 bases left in between. In germline, CDR1 is MNHNS, CDR2 SASEGT. CDR3 coding DNA: TGTGCCAGCAGGATGAGCGAGGGGGTGTACGAGCAGTACTTC. Protein sequence: CASRMSEGVYEQYF.

The chain is built from TRBV29-1 and TRBJ2-7, with 8 bases identical to TRBD2. V lost 6 bases, J lost 0 bases, and 7 bases stayed unmatched. Germline V gene sequence: CDR1 SQVTM, CDR2 ANQGSEA. The CDR3 is made up of 14 amino acids. The CDR3 sequence: CSVTLAAYSYEQYF. CDR3 sequence (DNA): TGCAGCGTGACACTAGCGGCATACTCCTACGAGCAGTACTTC.

This chain links TRBV6-4 with TRBJ2-1; TRBD1 matches 7 bases. Germline V gene lookup returns CDR1 MRHNA and CDR2 SNTAGT. The CDR3 spans 14 residues. The ends lost 6 bases at V and 1 base at J; junction bases unmatched: 3. CDR3 in amino acids: CASRPTGSYNEQFF. The CDR3, as DNA: TGTGCCAGCAGACCGACAGGGTCCTACAATGAGCAGTTCTTC.

This chain joins TRBV7-3 and TRBJ2-3, with a tentative D call TRBD2 (5 bases). Germline values: CDR1 SGHTA, CDR2 FQGTGA. The CDR3 runs 13 residues. Between the trimmed V and J ends, which lost 5 bases and 4 bases, there was a span of 10 bases. For the CDR3, the DNA is TGTGCCAGCAGCCCGGCGGGTCCAGATACGCAGTATTTT. Its translation is CASSPAGPDTQYF.

The rearrangement links TRBV29-1 to TRBJ1-4; D uncertain. Trimming pared 7 bases from V and 5 bases from J, leaving 11 bases between. This CDR3 has 12 amino acids. CDR1 SQVTM and CDR2 ANQGSEA come from the germline V gene. CDR3 region: CSALSPNEKLFF. The CDR3 region has the DNA TGCAGCGCCCTTAGTCCGAATGAAAAACTGTTTTTT.

This rearrangement joins TRBV29-1 to TRBJ1-5, with 8 bases aligning to TRBD1. The CDR3 covers 13 residues. Losses at the gene ends were 6 bases for V and 7 bases for J; bases not matched to a gene: 8. CDR1 and CDR2 from the germline V gene are SQVTM and ANQGSEA. The DNA for the CDR3 is TGCAGCGTCGCGACAGGGGTTCAGCAGCCCCAGCATTTT. It is translated as CSVATGVQQPQHF.

The chain employs TRBV18 and TRBJ1-4; D perhaps matches TRBD1 (5 bases). The V end lost 6 bases, the J end lost 3 bases, and 20 bases lay between the germline ends. Looked up from germline, CDR1 is KGHSH and CDR2 is LQKENI. This CDR3 region has 17 residues. In DNA form, the CDR3 reads TGTGCCAGCTCCCCAGGTGCGGGGGTCGGATCTAATGAAAAACTGTTTTTT. It translates to CASSPGAGVGSNEKLFF.

The chain combines TRBV10-3 with TRBJ2-6, with 8 bases fitting TRBD2. Per germline, CDR1 ENHRY and CDR2 SYGVKD. The CDR3 spans 18 residues. V dropped 7 bases and J dropped 2; count of bases not matched to a gene: 13. The CDR3 nucleotides read TGTGCCATCACCCCGGGGGGGGGAAGGGCAACTGGGGCCAACGTCCTGACTTTC. It specifies CAITPGGGRATGANVLTF.

The chain is built from TRBV9 and TRBJ2-2, with 8 bases fitting TRBD2. Trimming cost V 0 bases and J 9 bases; bases outside gene matches: 7. Germline V gene lookup returns CDR1 SGDLS and CDR2 YYNGEE. This CDR3 spans 15 amino acids. The CDR3 reads CASSVVAGGARELFF. The DNA for the CDR3 is TGTGCCAGCAGCGTAGTTGCCGGGGGGGCGAGGGAGCTGTTTTTT.